This paragraph covers one TCR beta chain sequence. The antigen is not known. Since no conserved phenylalanine or tryptophan closes the CDR3, a read error is the likely cause. Relying on iRepertoire HTBI primers and Arm-PCR of CDR3 regions, the team built TCR beta libraries. TCRdb re-analysed the multiplex PCR reads in MiXCR, keeping a single row per CDR3 protein. The sample includes approximately 560,000 distinct CDR3 sequences, around 15% seen only once; the top ten take 12%. This specimen comes from a study of regulatory T cells in long-lasting Graves disease. Study results and limitations: Graves' patients with persistent disease showed TCR diversity lower than patients newly diagnosed.

Time point given: newly diagnosed GD, antithyroid drugs for less than 3 months. RNA extracted from PBMCs served as the sequencing template. The trim removed 6 bases at V and 5 bases at J, leaving 16 bases unmatched. The germline CDR1 and CDR2 sequences are KGHSH and LQKENI. This CDR3 region has 17 residues. These records were also assigned to another study, of T cells in Graves' hyperthyroidism and ophthalmopathy. In that study: Clinical symptoms, serum thyroxine and TRAb, thyroid ultrasound and orbital computed tomography were used for the diagnoses.

The chain recombines TRBV18 with TRBJ1-5, with 7 positions matching TRBD1. The TCR sequence derives from a man aged 18 to 29 with Graves disease. The source was peripheral blood mononuclear cells (PBMCs), collected at new diagnosis, from a patient treated with antithyroid drugs. The CDR3 region is CASSSPTPGQIYQPQHL. The DNA for the CDR3 is TGTGCCAGCTCGTCCCCAACTCCGGGACAGATATATCAGCCCCAGCATTTG.